These 2 T cell receptor beta chains were sequenced from one sample in a study of cytomegalovirus exposure and HLA in healthy donors (dated by TCRdb to about 2017). Libraries were constructed by the immunoSEQ multiplex PCR assay. The multiplex PCR relied on a mix of 60 forward primers for TCR Vbeta segments and 13 reverse primers for TCR Jbeta segments. This immuneACCESS table, as held by TCRdb, lists in-frame sequences with V and J called but not all clones. Of the missing ones, under half trace to an unresolved V gene in checked studies; the others have no known cause. This sample gives some 93,000 clones in total; approximately 9% of them show up just once. Of the sample, about 4.7% is held by the ten largest clones. Sequencing was carried out using PBMCs. The receptors here all came from a man aged 50-59 years in good health and CMV-seropositive.

This clone was picked up a small number of times. The gene calls are TRBV10-3 and TRBJ2-3; tentatively, D is TRBD2 (6 bases). This CDR3 is built from 13 residues. Per the germline V gene, CDR1 is ENHRY and CDR2 is SYGVKD. With 0 bases removed from V and 13 bases from J, the gap between germline ends came to 14 bases. The CDR3 sequence: CAISESGRELKYF. CDR3 coding DNA: TGTGCCATCAGTGAGTCGGGCCGGGAGCTCAAGTATTTT.

V usage is TRBV27 and J usage is TRBJ2-1; the D is unclear. Germline-derived CDR1 and CDR2 are MNHEY and SMNVEV (reference sequence). The CDR3 consists of 12 residues. The ends were cut back, 6 bases at V and 6 bases at J, with 9 bases in the middle. This CDR3 is CASSSLPNEQFF. DNA of the CDR3: TGTGCCAGCAGCTCCCTCCCCAATGAGCAGTTCTTC.